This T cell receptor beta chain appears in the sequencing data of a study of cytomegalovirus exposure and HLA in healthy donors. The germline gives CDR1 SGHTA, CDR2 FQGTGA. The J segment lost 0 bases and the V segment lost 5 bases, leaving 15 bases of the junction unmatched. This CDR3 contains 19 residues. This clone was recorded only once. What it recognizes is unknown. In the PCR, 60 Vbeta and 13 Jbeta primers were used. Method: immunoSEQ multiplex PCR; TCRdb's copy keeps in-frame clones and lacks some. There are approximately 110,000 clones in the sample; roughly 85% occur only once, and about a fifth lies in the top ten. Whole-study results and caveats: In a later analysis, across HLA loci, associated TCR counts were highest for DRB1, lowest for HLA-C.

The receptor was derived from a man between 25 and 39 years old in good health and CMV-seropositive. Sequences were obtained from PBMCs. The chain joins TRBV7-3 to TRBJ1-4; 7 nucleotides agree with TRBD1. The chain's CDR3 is CASSRSYRGRFATNEKLFF. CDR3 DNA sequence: TGTGCCAGCAGCCGAAGCTACAGGGGAAGGTTTGCAACTAATGAAAAACTGTTTTTT.